This is a list of T cell receptor beta chains from one sample in a study of T cell responses to AZD1222 COVID-19 vaccine. Measured with immunoSEQ multiplex PCR; TCRdb has only the in-frame clones, and not every one. The sample shows tens of thousands of clones, approximately 86% of them seen only once. This sample comprised peripheral blood, obtained on day 0 of AZD1222 vaccination. The receptor source for this set is an adult in good health. The CDR3 runs from the conserved cysteine through the conserved F or W. The D gene is left open where the match is weak. Clone size is shown for a subset of rows, as once, few, many or a class of expanded clone.

abundance: once; d_gene: -; len: 14; j_gene: TRBJ2-2; v_gene: TRBV7-9; CDR3nt: TGTGCCAGCAGCTTATCCGGGAACACCGGGGAGCTGTTTTTT; CDR3aa: CASSLSGNTGELFF
abundance: -; d_gene: -; len: 15; j_gene: TRBJ2-3; v_gene: TRBV28; CDR3nt: TGTGCCAGCAGACCCCCGGGACGGCTCACAGATACGCAGTATTTT; CDR3aa: CASRPPGRLTDTQYF
abundance: -; d_gene: TRBD2; len: 12; j_gene: TRBJ2-7; v_gene: TRBV6-5; CDR3nt: TGTGCCAGCAGGGGGGGGGACTACGAGCAGTACTTC; CDR3aa: CASRGGDYEQYF
abundance: -; d_gene: -; len: 13; j_gene: TRBJ1-1; v_gene: TRBV5-3; CDR3nt: TGTGCCAGAAGTAGGAACCGGGGCACTGAAGCTTTCTTT; CDR3aa: CARSRNRGTEAFF
abundance: -; d_gene: TRBD2; len: 16; j_gene: TRBJ2-1; v_gene: TRBV7-9; CDR3nt: TGTGCCAGCAGCTCGTGGACTAGCGGGAGTTTCAGTGAGCAGTTCTTC; CDR3aa: CASSSWTSGSFSEQFF
abundance: -; d_gene: -; len: 15; j_gene: TRBJ1-2; v_gene: TRBV15; CDR3nt: TGTGCCACCAGCAGAGATACAGGGAGAAAAAATGGCTACACCTTC; CDR3aa: CATSRDTGRKNGYTF
abundance: -; d_gene: TRBD2; len: 17; j_gene: TRBJ2-7; v_gene: TRBV28; CDR3nt: TGTGCCAGCAGTTATCGACTAGCGGGAGGGTACTCCTACGAGCAGTACTTC; CDR3aa: CASSYRLAGGYSYEQYF
abundance: -; d_gene: -; len: 17; j_gene: TRBJ1-3; v_gene: TRBV4-3; CDR3nt: TGCGCCAGCAGCCAAGGGCCAGAGGGGAGCTCTGGAAACACCATATATTTT; CDR3aa: CASSQGPEGSSGNTIYF
abundance: -; d_gene: -; len: 14; j_gene: TRBJ1-1; v_gene: TRBV28; CDR3nt: TGTGCCAGCCTGTACCGGGGGATGAACACTGAAGCTTTCTTT; CDR3aa: CASLYRGMNTEAFF
abundance: -; d_gene: -; len: 15; j_gene: TRBJ2-7; v_gene: TRBV2; CDR3nt: TGTGCCAGCAGTGACCCCAGGGGACTATCCTTTGAGCAGTACTTC; CDR3aa: CASSDPRGLSFEQYF
abundance: -; d_gene: -; len: 12; j_gene: TRBJ1-2; v_gene: TRBV4-2; CDR3nt: TGTGCCAGCAGCCATCCAAACTATGGCTACACCTTC; CDR3aa: CASSHPNYGYTF
abundance: -; d_gene: -; len: 11; j_gene: TRBJ2-5; v_gene: TRBV10-3; CDR3nt: TGTGCCATCAGTGACAGAGAGACCCAGTACTTC; CDR3aa: CAISDRETQYF
abundance: -; d_gene: -; len: 12; j_gene: TRBJ1-6; v_gene: TRBV12-3/TRBV12-4; CDR3nt: TGTGCCAGCAGTTGGTTGGGGTCACCCCTCCACTTT; CDR3aa: CASSWLGSPLHF
abundance: few; d_gene: -; len: 16; j_gene: TRBJ1-5; v_gene: TRBV3-1/TRBV3-2; CDR3nt: TGTGCCAGCAGCCAAGACAGCAGGACAGATAATCAGCCCCAGCATTTT; CDR3aa: CASSQDSRTDNQPQHF
abundance: -; d_gene: -; len: 14; j_gene: TRBJ1-2; v_gene: TRBV9; CDR3nt: TGTGCCAGCAGCGTAGATTCGGGGGCAGGAGGCTACACCTTC; CDR3aa: CASSVDSGAGGYTF
abundance: few; d_gene: -; len: 13; j_gene: TRBJ2-1; v_gene: TRBV19; CDR3nt: TGTGCCAGTAGTAAGGGCGGAAACAATGAGCAGTTCTTC; CDR3aa: CASSKGGNNEQFF
abundance: -; d_gene: -; len: 16; j_gene: TRBJ2-1; v_gene: TRBV6-5; CDR3nt: TGTGCCAGCAGTTCAAGCCGGGGGAGCTCCTACAATGAGCAGTTCTTC; CDR3aa: CASSSSRGSSYNEQFF
abundance: -; d_gene: TRBD2; len: 13; j_gene: TRBJ2-5; v_gene: TRBV28; CDR3nt: TGTGCCAGCAGTGTGCGGGGGCAAGAGACCCAGTACTTC; CDR3aa: CASSVRGQETQYF
abundance: -; d_gene: -; len: 17; j_gene: TRBJ1-5; v_gene: TRBV19; CDR3nt: TGTGCCAGTAGTATCTCCAGGCTGGGGTATAGCAATCAGCCCCAGCATTTT; CDR3aa: CASSISRLGYSNQPQHF
abundance: -; d_gene: -; len: 14; j_gene: TRBJ1-4; v_gene: TRBV20-1; CDR3nt: TGCAGTGCTAGTTTGGGGGTCACTAATGAAAAACTGTTTTTT; CDR3aa: CSASLGVTNEKLFF
abundance: -; d_gene: -; len: 13; j_gene: TRBJ1-1; v_gene: TRBV12-3/TRBV12-4; CDR3nt: TGTGCCAGCAGTTTAGCGCAGAACGGAGAAGCTTTCTTT; CDR3aa: CASSLAQNGEAFF
abundance: once; d_gene: -; len: 17; j_gene: TRBJ2-2; v_gene: TRBV7-2; CDR3nt: TGTGCCAGCAGCTTCCCTAGCGCCCACCCGAACACCGGGGAGCTGTTTTTT; CDR3aa: CASSFPSAHPNTGELFF
abundance: -; d_gene: -; len: 14; j_gene: TRBJ1-2; v_gene: TRBV5-1; CDR3nt: TGCGCCAGCAGCGAAAGGGCCTCCACCTATGGCTACACCTTC; CDR3aa: CASSERASTYGYTF
abundance: few; d_gene: TRBD2; len: 18; j_gene: TRBJ2-1; v_gene: TRBV7-9; CDR3nt: TGTGCCAGCAGCTCGGGACTAGCAGATGTCCTCTCCTACAATGAGCAGTTCTTC; CDR3aa: CASSSGLADVLSYNEQFF
abundance: once; d_gene: -; len: 15; j_gene: TRBJ1-1; v_gene: TRBV19; CDR3nt: TGTGCCAGTAGTATCGACGGACAGCTGAACACTGAAGCTTTCTTT; CDR3aa: CASSIDGQLNTEAFF
abundance: -; d_gene: -; len: 15; j_gene: TRBJ2-1; v_gene: TRBV5-1; CDR3nt: TGCGCCAGCAGGCGTGGGGTCAACGCAGGGAATGAGCAGTTCTTC; CDR3aa: CASRRGVNAGNEQFF
abundance: once; d_gene: -; len: 16; j_gene: TRBJ2-2; v_gene: TRBV19; CDR3nt: TGTGCCAGTAGTCCGTGGGTAGGTCTGAACACCGGGGAGCTGTTTTTT; CDR3aa: CASSPWVGLNTGELFF
abundance: -; d_gene: -; len: 14; j_gene: TRBJ2-5; v_gene: TRBV5-1; CDR3nt: TGCGCCACCCCCGGCAGGGGCCAAGGTGGGACCCAGTACTTC; CDR3aa: CATPGRGQGGTQYF
abundance: -; d_gene: -; len: 14; j_gene: TRBJ2-2; v_gene: TRBV6-6; CDR3nt: TGTGCCAGCAGTTACCCCCACGGCTCCGGGGAGCTGTTTTTT; CDR3aa: CASSYPHGSGELFF
abundance: -; d_gene: TRBD2; len: 17; j_gene: TRBJ2-3; v_gene: TRBV5-1; CDR3nt: TGCGCCAGCAGCCCATTTACTAGCGGGTGGGGCACAGATACGCAGTATTTT; CDR3aa: CASSPFTSGWGTDTQYF
abundance: -; d_gene: -; len: 12; j_gene: TRBJ2-7; v_gene: TRBV19; CDR3nt: TGTGCCAGTGCCCAAGGAGGCGACGAGCAGTACTTC; CDR3aa: CASAQGGDEQYF
abundance: -; d_gene: -; len: 13; j_gene: TRBJ1-5; v_gene: TRBV12-3/TRBV12-4; CDR3nt: TGTGCCAGCAGCCCTCAGGGCTTGCAGCCCCAGCATTTT; CDR3aa: CASSPQGLQPQHF
abundance: few; d_gene: -; len: 17; j_gene: TRBJ2-2; v_gene: TRBV18; CDR3nt: TGTGCCAGCTCACCAAGTCGGACATCGCGGAGCACCGGGGAGCTGTTTTTT; CDR3aa: CASSPSRTSRSTGELFF
abundance: once; d_gene: TRBD1; len: 17; j_gene: TRBJ1-5; v_gene: TRBV7-8; CDR3nt: TGTGCCAGCAGCTTTGACGTTGACAGGGGGCTAAATCAGCCCCAGCATTTT; CDR3aa: CASSFDVDRGLNQPQHF
abundance: once; d_gene: TRBD2; len: 18; j_gene: TRBJ2-1; v_gene: TRBV24-1; CDR3nt: TGTGCCACCAGTGATTTGGGTAGCGGGAGAGGGTCCTACAATGAGCAGTTCTTC; CDR3aa: CATSDLGSGRGSYNEQFF
abundance: once; d_gene: -; len: 15; j_gene: TRBJ1-2; v_gene: TRBV6-6; CDR3nt: TGTGCCAGCAGTTACTCGAGCGGGGATTGGGGCCACTACACCTTC; CDR3aa: CASSYSSGDWGHYTF
abundance: -; d_gene: -; len: 13; j_gene: TRBJ1-1; v_gene: TRBV6-5; CDR3nt: TGTGCCAGCAGTTATAGTAAGAACACTGAAGCTTTCTTT; CDR3aa: CASSYSKNTEAFF
abundance: -; d_gene: TRBD1; len: 14; j_gene: TRBJ2-7; v_gene: TRBV27; CDR3nt: TGTGCCAGCAGTCTACAGGGGCGGCTCTACGAGCAGTACTTC; CDR3aa: CASSLQGRLYEQYF
abundance: -; d_gene: -; len: 14; j_gene: TRBJ2-7; v_gene: TRBV21-1; CDR3nt: TGTGCCAGCAGCAAAGCGGGACTGACCTACGAGCAGTACTTC; CDR3aa: CASSKAGLTYEQYF
abundance: -; d_gene: -; len: 14; j_gene: TRBJ1-2; v_gene: TRBV7-9; CDR3nt: TGTGCCAGCAGCTTAGTTTCCTCAACCTCTGGCTACACCTTC; CDR3aa: CASSLVSSTSGYTF
abundance: -; d_gene: TRBD1; len: 16; j_gene: TRBJ1-1; v_gene: TRBV6-5; CDR3nt: TGTGCCAGCAGTTACTCGGCAGGGGGTGTACGTACTGAAGCTTTCTTT; CDR3aa: CASSYSAGGVRTEAFF
abundance: -; d_gene: -; len: 13; j_gene: TRBJ1-5; v_gene: TRBV2; CDR3nt: TGTGCCAGCAGTGGGGACTTCGATCAGCCCCAGCATTTT; CDR3aa: CASSGDFDQPQHF
abundance: -; d_gene: -; len: 13; j_gene: TRBJ1-1; v_gene: TRBV27; CDR3nt: TGTGCCAGCAGTCAAAATTGGAACACTGAAGCTTTCTTT; CDR3aa: CASSQNWNTEAFF
abundance: once; d_gene: TRBD1; len: 13; j_gene: TRBJ1-2; v_gene: TRBV28; CDR3nt: TGTGCCAGCAGTTTGACAGGGTCCCATGGCTACACCTTC; CDR3aa: CASSLTGSHGYTF
abundance: -; d_gene: -; len: 14; j_gene: TRBJ1-2; v_gene: TRBV24-1; CDR3nt: TGTGCCACCAGTGATAACCGGGACTTTCGAGGCTACACCTTC; CDR3aa: CATSDNRDFRGYTF
abundance: -; d_gene: TRBD2; len: 17; j_gene: TRBJ2-7; v_gene: TRBV5-5; CDR3nt: TGTGCCAGCAGCTTCCCTACTAGCGGGATGAGCTCCTACGAGCAGTACTTC; CDR3aa: CASSFPTSGMSSYEQYF
abundance: -; d_gene: -; len: 17; j_gene: TRBJ2-1; v_gene: TRBV15; CDR3nt: TGTGCCACCAGCAGAGATCGAGGGGGGCTATCCTACAATGAGCAGTTCTTC; CDR3aa: CATSRDRGGLSYNEQFF
abundance: once; d_gene: TRBD1; len: 16; j_gene: TRBJ1-6; v_gene: TRBV5-5; CDR3nt: TGTGCCAGCAGTTCCGCGGGACAGGGATATAATTCACCCCTCCACTTT; CDR3aa: CASSSAGQGYNSPLHF
abundance: -; d_gene: -; len: 16; j_gene: TRBJ1-1; v_gene: TRBV3-1/TRBV3-2; CDR3nt: TGTGCCAGCAGCCAAGTATCTTCAAGTTTTGGTACTGAAGCTTTCTTT; CDR3aa: CASSQVSSSFGTEAFF
abundance: -; d_gene: -; len: 16; j_gene: TRBJ2-2; v_gene: TRBV24-1; CDR3nt: TGTGCCACCAGTGATTTGAGAGGAGCTGTTACCGGGGAGCTGTTTTTT; CDR3aa: CATSDLRGAVTGELFF
abundance: -; d_gene: TRBD1; len: 14; j_gene: TRBJ2-7; v_gene: TRBV10-3; CDR3nt: TGTGCCATCAGTCCCGGGGACAGTACCTACGAGCAGTACTTC; CDR3aa: CAISPGDSTYEQYF
abundance: few; d_gene: -; len: 15; j_gene: TRBJ2-3; v_gene: TRBV15; CDR3nt: TGTGCCACCAGTGGAGGCCGGGACGGCACAGATACGCAGTATTTT; CDR3aa: CATSGGRDGTDTQYF
abundance: few; d_gene: -; len: 18; j_gene: TRBJ1-3; v_gene: TRBV4-2; CDR3nt: TGTGCCAGCAGCCAAGAGGGGAGAAAGGCTGCGGCTGGAAACACCATATATTTT; CDR3aa: CASSQEGRKAAAGNTIYF
abundance: -; d_gene: TRBD1; len: 13; j_gene: TRBJ1-1; v_gene: TRBV7-9; CDR3nt: TGTGCCAGCAGAGACAGGGGTTGGACTGAAGCTTTCTTT; CDR3aa: CASRDRGWTEAFF
abundance: -; d_gene: TRBD2; len: 18; j_gene: TRBJ2-3; v_gene: TRBV27; CDR3nt: TGTGCAAGCCAAGGAACTAGCGGGAGCCCCTACGCCACAGATACGCAGTATTTT; CDR3aa: CASQGTSGSPYATDTQYF
abundance: -; d_gene: TRBD1; len: 16; j_gene: TRBJ1-1; v_gene: TRBV7-3; CDR3nt: TGTGCCAGCAGCCCAGACAGGGAACTCATGAACACTGAAGCTTTCTTT; CDR3aa: CASSPDRELMNTEAFF
abundance: few; d_gene: -; len: 11; j_gene: TRBJ2-7; v_gene: TRBV5-1; CDR3nt: TGCGCCAGCAGCTCATCCTACGAGCAGTACTTC; CDR3aa: CASSSSYEQYF
abundance: -; d_gene: -; len: 12; j_gene: TRBJ2-7; v_gene: TRBV29-1; CDR3nt: TGCAGCGCCGGACCTTCACCCTACGAGCAGTACTTC; CDR3aa: CSAGPSPYEQYF
abundance: -; d_gene: TRBD1; len: 14; j_gene: TRBJ1-2; v_gene: TRBV28; CDR3nt: TGTGCCAGCAGTTCCTGGACAGGAATCTATGGCTACACCTTC; CDR3aa: CASSSWTGIYGYTF
abundance: -; d_gene: -; len: 11; j_gene: TRBJ2-7; v_gene: TRBV28; CDR3nt: TGTGCCAGTGGAGCCTTGAGCGAGCAGTACTTC; CDR3aa: CASGALSEQYF